This TCR beta chain emerged from a study of identical twins. Study observations and caveats: Not following the same donors, the study drew its conclusions from cross-sectional statistical analysis. Insertions ran lower in abundant cord blood beta clonotypes, though not in memory repertoires.

This clonotype was observed a handful of times. Its cognate antigen is unknown. TCRdb redid the calling of the 5' RACE reads with MiXCR, one entry per CDR3 protein. This table has around 530,000 distinct CDR3 sequences, approximately 14% appearing once. Another study also made use of these data, one on yellow fever vaccine responses in identical twins.

The sample taken for sequencing was CD4+ T cells sorted from blood. The clonotype originates from a woman between 18 and 30 years old in good health.

CDR3 loop: CASSLEQGAKTNQPQHF. CDR3 nucleotide sequence: TGTGCCAGCAGCTTGGAACAGGGAGCAAAGACGAATCAGCCCCAGCATTTT. The chain links TRBV5-5 to TRBJ1-5; D is perhaps TRBD1 (6 bases). V gave up 0 bases and J gave up 4 bases, with 17 bases separating them. Germline V gene lookup returns CDR1 SGHKS and CDR2 YYEKEE (reference sequence). The CDR3 spans 17 residues.